Following are 16 T cell receptor beta chains from one sample sequenced in a study of blood T cell repertoires in COVID-19. Profiled with immunoSEQ multiplex PCR; TCRdb holds only in-frame clones, not every one. Among over 200,000 clones listed, about nine tenths were seen once. The sequenced material came from PBMCs or T cells enriched from blood (not recorded which). The source of these receptors is a man in his late teens or twenties who had recovered from COVID-19.

The chain has TRBV6-5 and TRBJ1-4; TRBD1 agrees at 8 bases. The CDR3 has 15 residues. V lost 5 bases to trimming and J lost 8 bases; unmatched junction nucleotides: 10. Germline lookup yields CDR1 MNHEY and CDR2 SVGAGI. The CDR3 protein is CASSPTTGVGEKLFF. In DNA form, the CDR3 reads TGTGCCAGCAGTCCAACGACAGGGGTGGGGGAAAAACTGTTTTTT.

The rearrangement joins TRBV7-6 to TRBJ2-2; 10 nucleotides match TRBD2. Losses at the gene ends were 2 bases for V and 2 bases for J; bases not matched to a gene: 8. CDR1 SGHVS and CDR2 FNYEAQ come from the germline V gene. This CDR3 region has 18 residues. CDR3 in amino acids: CASSLLVLAGTNTGELFF. The CDR3 DNA is TGTGCCAGCAGCTTATTAGTACTAGCGGGGACTAACACCGGGGAGCTGTTTTTT.

The table lists this clone with a count of one. This CDR3 reads CASSQDKTVYNEQFF. CDR3 coding DNA: TGTGCCAGCAGCCAAGATAAGACAGTCTACAATGAGCAGTTCTTC. The chain is built from TRBV4-2 and TRBJ2-1, with D possibly TRBD1 on 5 matching bases. The CDR3 length is 15 residues. Germline V gene sequence: CDR1 LGHNA, CDR2 YNFKEQ. V lost 0 bases to trimming and J lost 3 bases, with 9 bases between them.

The CDR3 protein is CASSPRQGNDEQYF. CDR3 bases: TGTGCCAGCTCACCTCGGCAGGGTAACGACGAGCAGTACTTC. The chain employs TRBV18 and TRBJ2-7, with D tentatively TRBD1 (5 bases). The CDR3 sequence is 14 residues long. From germline, CDR1 is KGHSH and CDR2 LQKENI. Trimming shortened V by 3 bases and J by 5 bases, and 14 bases separated the two germline ends.

V gene TRBV4-2 combines with J gene TRBJ2-7; 12 positions match TRBD2. Trimming removed 0 bases from V and 9 bases from J; junction bases left unmatched: 6. Germline V gene data show CDR1 as LGHNA and CDR2 as YNFKEQ. The CDR3 is 15 amino acids. The CDR3: CASSQETSGRSAQYF. CDR3 DNA sequence: TGTGCCAGCAGCCAAGAGACTAGCGGGAGATCGGCGCAGTACTTC.

The chain carries TRBV6-5 and TRBJ2-7; maybe TRBD1 (5 bases). V was pared by 6 bases and J by 7 bases, with 19 bases between. Germline CDR1 is MNHEY and CDR2 is SVGAGI. CDR3 size: 14 residues. CDR3 coding DNA: TGTGCCAGCAGCCTGACAGACTCAGTGGGGGAGCAGTACTTC. Encoded protein: CASSLTDSVGEQYF.

This clone was seen only once. The CDR3 loop reads CASSPRDGSGTSYNEQFF. CDR3 bases: TGTGCCAGCAGTCCACGGGATGGTAGCGGGACCTCCTACAATGAGCAGTTCTTC. This chain links TRBV28 with TRBJ2-1; 8 nucleotides agree with TRBD2. The V gene's germline CDR1 is MDHEN and CDR2 SYDVKM. The V and J ends lost 5 bases and 0 bases, in that order; junction bases with no gene match: 12. The CDR3 contains 18 residues.

The CDR3 sequence: CASSFAAGTVDNSPLHF. In nucleotides, the CDR3 is TGTGCCAGCAGCTTTGCTGCCGGGACAGTCGATAATTCACCCCTCCACTTT. V and J are TRBV7-9 and TRBJ1-6; 7 bases match TRBD1. Trimming removed 3 bases from V and 5 bases from J; junction bases left unmatched: 10. This CDR3 contains 17 residues. Germline CDR1 reads SEHNR; CDR2 reads FQNEAQ (reference sequence).

This clone was seen only once. The rearrangement joins TRBV5-1 to TRBJ1-5; 9 bases line up with TRBD1. V gave up 3 bases and J gave up 4 bases; unmatched junction bases: 11. The germline V gene encodes CDR1 SGHRS and CDR2 YFSETQ. This CDR3 comprises 17 residues. CDR3 in amino acids: CASSWDLTGGANQPQHF. The CDR3 bases are TGCGCCAGCAGCTGGGACCTAACAGGGGGCGCGAATCAGCCCCAGCATTTT.

This clone appeared a few times. The chain recombines TRBV2 with TRBJ1-3; no clear D gene. The V gene's germline CDR1 is SNHLY and CDR2 FYNNEI. V was cut by 4 bases and J by 4 bases, with 11 bases left in between. The CDR3 is made up of 14 amino acids. The CDR3 protein is CASSVGGSGNTIYF. CDR3 sequence (DNA): TGTGCCAGCAGTGTAGGAGGGTCAGGAAACACCATATATTTT.

The CDR3 sequence is CASSIKGNVDGYTF. Written as DNA, the CDR3 is TGTGCCAGTAGTATCAAGGGGAACGTCGATGGCTACACCTTC. The chain employs TRBV19 and TRBJ1-2; tentatively, D is TRBD1 (5 bases). CDR3 length: 14 amino acids. Germline CDR1 is LNHDA and CDR2 is SQIVND (reference sequence). Trimming removed 3 bases from V and 6 bases from J, with 14 bases in between.

The V and J genes are TRBV18 and TRBJ2-3; 8 bases are shared with TRBD1. With 4 bases clipped from V and 1 base from J, the junction kept 4 bases outside the gene matches. CDR1 and CDR2 from the germline V gene are KGHSH and LQKENI. The CDR3 extends over 15 amino acids. CDR3 sequence: CASSLKTGGTDTQYF. DNA for the CDR3: TGTGCCAGCTCACTAAAGACAGGGGGCACAGATACGCAGTATTTT.

The chain carries TRBV15 and TRBJ1-3; no clear D. From germline, CDR1 is LNHNV and CDR2 YYDKDF (reference sequence). Trimming left V 0 bases short and J 0 bases short, with 9 bases between. The CDR3 spans 16 residues. The CDR3 DNA sequence: TGTGCCACCAGCAGAGATCCCGGGTCCTCTGGAAACACCATATATTTT. It translates to CATSRDPGSSGNTIYF.

The V call is TRBV2, the J call TRBJ2-3; TRBD2 aligns across 11 bases. The CDR3 runs to 16 residues. Germline V CDR1 and CDR2: SNHLY, FYNNEI. V was clipped by 10 bases and J by 5 bases; unmatched bases: 14. The CDR3 sequence is CATYIYSGRAGDTQYF. The DNA for the CDR3 is TGTGCCACCTACATCTATAGCGGGAGGGCCGGAGATACGCAGTATTTT.

The chain is built from TRBV6-5 and TRBJ1-2, with no clear D. Trimming shortened V by 3 bases and J by 6 bases, and 14 bases separated the two germline ends. The CDR3 has 14 amino acids. Germline-derived CDR1 and CDR2 are MNHEY and SVGAGI. CDR3: CASSYRRASDGYTF. The CDR3 nucleotides read TGTGCCAGCAGTTATCGGAGGGCCTCTGATGGCTACACCTTC.

As concerns this clone: The junction and the germline gene differ at one end; a read error may be behind it. This chain connects TRBV5-1 to TRBJ2-2, with 11 bases aligning to TRBD2. The V gene's germline CDR1 is SGHRS and CDR2 YFSETQ. The CDR3 totals 18 residues. The CDR3 DNA reads TGCGCCAGCAGCCATGGACTAGCGGGCCATACCCTAACCGAGGAGCTGTTTTTT. Its translation is CASSHGLAGHTLTEELFF.